This is a list of T cell receptor beta chains from one sample in a study of CD8 T cells in ankylosing spondylitis. TCRdb recomputed calls from the 5' RACE reads with MiXCR, one row per CDR3 protein. The profile covers under 300,000 distinct CDR3 sequences, with over 8.5% appearing a single time and around 6.5% taken by the ten largest. The material sequenced was blood, either unsorted or a sorted T cell fraction (not recorded which). These receptors were collected from a male donor with ankylosing spondylitis or in good health (not recorded which). CDR3s include the opening cysteine and the closing phenylalanine or tryptophan. D genes are given only for firm matches. Size is omitted from some rows. Given values are once, few, many or a class for expanded clones.

size,V,D,J,CDR3,DNA
many,TRBV5-1,.,TRBJ1-2,CASSLGDHGYTF,TGCGCCAGCAGCTTGGGGGACCATGGCTACACCTTC
many,TRBV20-1,.,TRBJ1-4,CSATSPTNEKLFF,TGCAGTGCGACATCACCAACTAATGAAAAACTGTTTTTT
.,TRBV11-3,.,TRBJ2-1,CASSSDVRIYNAQFF,TGTGCCAGCAGCTCGGATGTCAGGATTTACAATGCGCAGTTCTTC
many,TRBV7-8,.,TRBJ1-1,CASSLGRDLKAFF,TGTGCCAGCAGCTTAGGACGGGATCTGAAAGCTTTCTTT
many,TRBV6-1,.,TRBJ2-5,CASSPDGTQETQYF,TGTGCCAGCAGTCCGGACGGAACCCAAGAGACCCAGTACTTC
many,TRBV11-2,TRBD1,TRBJ2-7,CASSPTGSYEQYF,TGTGCCAGCAGCCCGACAGGGTCCTACGAGCAGTACTTC
.,TRBV7-9,TRBD1,TRBJ2-7,CASSFFRTGAIEQYF,TGTGCCAGCAGCTTCTTTAGGACAGGGGCCATCGAGCAGTACTTC
many,TRBV6-1,.,TRBJ2-4,CASRTGTGKNIQYF,TGTGCCAGCAGGACCGGGACTGGCAAAAACATTCAGTACTTC
many,TRBV11-2,.,TRBJ2-3,CASSPRYGRSSTDTQYF,TGTGCCAGCAGCCCCCGTTACGGGCGGTCTAGCACAGATACGCAGTATTTT
many,TRBV12-3/TRBV12-4,.,TRBJ1-3,CASRPRTGPGNTIYF,TGTGCCAGCAGACCGCGAACAGGGCCGGGCAACACCATATATTTT
few,TRBV6-1,.,TRBJ2-1,CASSESWTDYNEQFF,TGTGCCAGCAGTGAATCGTGGACAGACTACAATGAGCAGTTCTTC
.,TRBV20-1,.,TRBJ2-7,CSLGDFEQYF,TGCAGTCTGGGGGATTTCGAGCAGTACTTC
many,TRBV6-1,TRBD2,TRBJ2-1,CASRTSGRGVGQFF,TGTGCCAGCAGGACTAGCGGGAGGGGGGTTGGGCAGTTCTTC
many,TRBV28,.,TRBJ2-1,CASSPIRDASYNEQFF,TGTGCCAGCAGTCCCATCCGGGACGCCAGCTACAATGAGCAGTTCTTC
few,TRBV9,.,TRBJ1-2,CASPLLGRDRGDYGYTF,TGTGCCAGCCCCCTCCTCGGGAGGGACCGGGGCGACTATGGCTACACCTTC
many,TRBV10-3,TRBD2,TRBJ2-5,CAAGRGGQETQYF,TGTGCCGCAGGGCGGGGGGGCCAGGAGACCCAGTACTTC
.,TRBV20-1,TRBD2,TRBJ2-3,CSAPTSGRAVWADTQYF,TGCAGTGCCCCGACTAGCGGGAGGGCCGTTTGGGCAGATACGCAGTATTTT
many,TRBV20-1,.,TRBJ2-2,CSAMGTRLNTGELFF,TGCAGTGCTATGGGGACGCGACTTAACACCGGGGAGCTGTTTTTT
.,TRBV7-3,.,TRBJ2-5,CASSIDGAETQYF,TGTGCCAGCAGCATCGACGGGGCCGAGACCCAGTACTTC
once,TRBV28,.,TRBJ1-2,CASSFVLRNGYTF,TGTGCCAGCAGTTTCGTATTGCGGAATGGCTACACCTTC
many,TRBV5-1,.,TRBJ2-1,CASSQDRSYNEQFF,TGCGCCAGCAGCCAAGATCGCTCCTACAATGAGCAGTTCTTC